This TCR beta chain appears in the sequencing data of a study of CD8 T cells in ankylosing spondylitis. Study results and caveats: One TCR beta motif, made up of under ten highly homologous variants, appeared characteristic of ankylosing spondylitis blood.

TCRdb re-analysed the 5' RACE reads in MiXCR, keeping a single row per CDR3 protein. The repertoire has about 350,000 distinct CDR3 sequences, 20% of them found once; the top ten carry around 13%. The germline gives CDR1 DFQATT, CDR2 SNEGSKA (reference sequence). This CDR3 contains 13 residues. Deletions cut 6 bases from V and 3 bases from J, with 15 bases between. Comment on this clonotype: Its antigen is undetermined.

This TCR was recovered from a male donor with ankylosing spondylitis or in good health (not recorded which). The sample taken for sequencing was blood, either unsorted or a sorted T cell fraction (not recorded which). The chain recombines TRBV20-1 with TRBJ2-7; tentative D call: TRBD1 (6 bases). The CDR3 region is CSAEGRDNYEQYF. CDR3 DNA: TGCAGTGCCGAGGGCAGGGACAACTACGAGCAGTACTTC.